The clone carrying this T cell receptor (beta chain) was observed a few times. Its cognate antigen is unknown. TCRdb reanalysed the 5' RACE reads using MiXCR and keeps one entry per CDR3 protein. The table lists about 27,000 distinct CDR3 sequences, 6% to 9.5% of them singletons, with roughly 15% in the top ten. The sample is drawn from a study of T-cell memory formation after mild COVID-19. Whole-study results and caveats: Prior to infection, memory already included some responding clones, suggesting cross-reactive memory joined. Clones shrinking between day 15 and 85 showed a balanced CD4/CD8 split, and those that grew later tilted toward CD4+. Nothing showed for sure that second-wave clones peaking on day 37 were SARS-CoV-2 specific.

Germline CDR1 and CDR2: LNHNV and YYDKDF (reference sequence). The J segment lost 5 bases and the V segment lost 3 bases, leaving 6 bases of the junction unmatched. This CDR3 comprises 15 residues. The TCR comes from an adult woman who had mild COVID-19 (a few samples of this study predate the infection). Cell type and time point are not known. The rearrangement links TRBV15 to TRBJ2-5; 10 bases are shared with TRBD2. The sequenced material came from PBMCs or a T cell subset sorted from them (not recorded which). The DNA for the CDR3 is TGTGCCACCAGCAGGTCTAGCGGGGGCTCTGAGACCCAGTACTTC. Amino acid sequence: CATSRSSGGSETQYF.